This T cell receptor (beta chain) was identified during a study of shared clonotypes between healthy human individuals. Profiling relied on immunoSEQ multiplex PCR, and the TCRdb table lists in-frame clones only, not all of them. The repertoire holds 2 million to 2.5 million clones, approximately 93% seen once, with 0.39% in the top ten. There are 14 residues in the CDR3. The germline V and J ends were trimmed by 7 bases and 3 bases, with 16 bases remaining between them. CDR1 and CDR2 (germline): MNHNY, SVGAGI (reference sequence). Specimen: naive CD4+ T cells from PBMCs. Subset denoted: CD45RA+ positively selected. V gene TRBV6-6 combines with J gene TRBJ2-7; a possible D gene is TRBD1 (6 bases). This sequence originates from a man between 18 and 35 years old in good health. Some clones in this sample may be carry-over from other donors' samples. The CDR3 is CASTQGPGDYEQYF. The CDR3 DNA follows: TGTGCCAGCACCCAAGGGCCAGGGGACTACGAGCAGTACTTC.